The rows below give T cell receptor beta chains drawn from one sample of a study of blood T cell repertoires in COVID-19. The table came from immunoSEQ multiplex PCR; TCRdb's copy has only in-frame clones and leaves some out. The sample has around 440,000 clones, approximately 88% seen once. Input material: peripheral blood. Receptors were obtained from a woman between 50 and 59 years old with COVID-19, enrolled during active disease. Each CDR3 is given with its conserved first and last residue. Fields, in order: D gene, V gene, J gene, clone size, CDR3 DNA, CDR3 protein. The D gene is left open where the match is weak. Only some rows state a clone size, as once, few, many or a class for expanded clones.

TRBD1	TRBV6-5	TRBJ2-3	-	TGTGCCAGCGTCGGAGTTTGGGACAGAACAGATACGCAGTATTTT	CASVGVWDRTDTQYF
TRBD1	TRBV2	TRBJ1-1	-	TGTGCCAGCAGTGCCGACAGGGGAGTGGCTGAAGCTTTCTTT	CASSADRGVAEAFF
-	TRBV4-1	TRBJ2-3	-	TGCGCCAGCAGCCAAGACAGGGGCCCAGGTACGCAGTATTTT	CASSQDRGPGTQYF
TRBD2	TRBV19	TRBJ2-1	-	TGTGCCAGTAGTATAAGGTCGGGTAGCGGGGGGGCAGGTGAGCAGTTCTTC	CASSIRSGSGGAGEQFF
TRBD2	TRBV4-1	TRBJ2-3	-	TGCGCCAGCAGCCTCCCCACTAGCGGGGACACAGATACGCAGTATTTT	CASSLPTSGDTDTQYF
-	TRBV6-5	TRBJ1-2	-	TGTGCCAGCAGCCTGATGGGGAGAGGCTACACCTTC	CASSLMGRGYTF
-	TRBV30	TRBJ2-2	-	TGTGCCTGGACAGGGGGGAGCGGGGAGCTGTTTTTT	CAWTGGSGELFF
TRBD2	TRBV6-1	TRBJ2-7	-	TGTGCCAGCAGTGAGGGCGGGGGGCCCTACGAGCAGTACTTC	CASSEGGGPYEQYF
-	TRBV28	TRBJ1-1	-	TGTGCCAGCAACAAGATCAGGGGCGTGAACACTGAAGCTTTCTTT	CASNKIRGVNTEAFF
-	TRBV6-1	TRBJ2-7	-	TGTGCCAGCAGTGACCCTCCCCGGGATGACTACGAGCAGTACTTC	CASSDPPRDDYEQYF
-	TRBV7-4	TRBJ2-1	-	TGTGCCAGCAGCATACAACTAGCTCGCTCCTACAATGAGCAGTTCTTC	CASSIQLARSYNEQFF
-	TRBV10-3	TRBJ2-7	-	TGTGCCATCAGTGTTTCAGGGGCGGACTACGAGCAGTACTTC	CAISVSGADYEQYF
TRBD1	TRBV6-1	TRBJ2-7	few	TGTGCCAGCAGTGAAAGGGGACAGACCTACGAGCAGTACTTC	CASSERGQTYEQYF
-	TRBV11-2	TRBJ1-3	-	TGTGCCAGCAGCCTGACAGTGGGAAACACCATATATTTT	CASSLTVGNTIYF
-	TRBV2	TRBJ1-2	-	TGTGCCAGCAGTGAAAGCCACCTCAGGGTAGGGTATGGCTACACCTTC	CASSESHLRVGYGYTF
-	TRBV3-1/TRBV3-2	TRBJ1-6	-	TGTGCCAGCAGCCAGGCGGTAAGAGAATCACCCCTCCACTTT	CASSQAVRESPLHF
TRBD1	TRBV5-1	TRBJ1-1	-	TGCGCCAGCCGGGACAGGGGGCGGAACACTGAAGCTTTCTTT	CASRDRGRNTEAFF
-	TRBV3-1/TRBV3-2	TRBJ1-2	-	TGTGCCAGCAGCCTCCGCGAAACTACATATGGCTACACCTTC	CASSLRETTYGYTF
TRBD2	TRBV5-4	TRBJ2-1	-	TGTGCCAGCAGCTTCCTGCGGGGGGGCCAGGGATACAATGAGCAGTTCTTC	CASSFLRGGQGYNEQFF
-	TRBV18	TRBJ1-3	once	TGTGCCAGCTCACCAGGAGCTGGGTCTGGAAACACCATATATTTT	CASSPGAGSGNTIYF
-	TRBV6-6	TRBJ1-4	-	TGTGCCAGCAGTTACTCGTCAGGGAATAATGAAAAACTGTTTTTT	CASSYSSGNNEKLFF
TRBD1	TRBV24-1	TRBJ1-2	-	TGTGCCACCAGTGACCCGACAGGGAGGTATGGCTACACCTTC	CATSDPTGRYGYTF
TRBD1	TRBV19	TRBJ1-1	once	TGTGCCAGTAGTGCATGGACAGGGCATATCACTGAAGCTTTCTTT	CASSAWTGHITEAFF
-	TRBV19	TRBJ1-5	once	TGTGCCAGTAGTATTGGCGATCGGGGCAATCAGCCCCAGCATTTT	CASSIGDRGNQPQHF
TRBD2	TRBV28	TRBJ2-5	once	TGTGCCAGCAGTTTCGCGGGGGAGGAGACCCAGTACTTC	CASSFAGEETQYF
-	TRBV27	TRBJ1-3	-	TGTGCCAGCAGTCCCCTACAGGGAAAACCTGGAAACACCATATATTTT	CASSPLQGKPGNTIYF
-	TRBV7-9	TRBJ2-1	-	TGTGCCAGCAGCTCGTTCTCCTACAATGAGCAGTTCTTC	CASSSFSYNEQFF
TRBD1	TRBV5-1	TRBJ1-6	-	TGCGCCAGCAGCTTCAGGGGGCTTGGTTCCTATAATTCACCCCTCCACTTT	CASSFRGLGSYNSPLHF
-	TRBV29-1	TRBJ1-2	-	TGCAGCGTTGATTACGGGGAGAATGGCTACACCTTC	CSVDYGENGYTF
TRBD1	TRBV7-3	TRBJ2-3	-	TGTGCCAGCAGCTTGAGGGGGCAGGAAGATACGCAGTATTTT	CASSLRGQEDTQYF
TRBD1	TRBV19	TRBJ1-2	-	TGTGCCAGTACCGCAGGGGGACACACCGATCGGGCCTATGGCTACACCTTC	CASTAGGHTDRAYGYTF
-	TRBV7-2	TRBJ2-7	-	TGTGCCAGCAGCTTAAGATGGAGGGCCGTCGGCTACGAGCAGTACTTC	CASSLRWRAVGYEQYF
TRBD1	TRBV5-8	TRBJ1-1	-	TGTGCCAGCAGCTTTAGGACAGGGGGGAACACTGAAGCTTTCTTT	CASSFRTGGNTEAFF